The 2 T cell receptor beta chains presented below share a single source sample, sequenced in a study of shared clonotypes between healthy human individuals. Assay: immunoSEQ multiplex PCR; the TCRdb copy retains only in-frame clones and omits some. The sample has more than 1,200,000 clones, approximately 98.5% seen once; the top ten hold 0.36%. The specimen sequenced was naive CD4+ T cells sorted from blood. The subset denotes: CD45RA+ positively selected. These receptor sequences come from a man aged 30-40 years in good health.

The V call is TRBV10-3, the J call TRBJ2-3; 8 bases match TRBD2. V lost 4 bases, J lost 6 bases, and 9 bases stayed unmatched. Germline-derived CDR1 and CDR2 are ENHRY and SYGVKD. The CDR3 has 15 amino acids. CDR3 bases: TGTGCCATCAGTGTTCTAGCGGGTGGAGGGGATACGCAGTATTTT. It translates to CAISVLAGGGDTQYF.

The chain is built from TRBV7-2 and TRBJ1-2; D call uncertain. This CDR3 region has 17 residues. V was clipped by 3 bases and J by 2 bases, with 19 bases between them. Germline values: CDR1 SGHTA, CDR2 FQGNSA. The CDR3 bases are TGTGCCAGCAGCTTTCGACATCTGTCACCTACAAACTATGGCTACACCTTC. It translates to CASSFRHLSPTNYGYTF.